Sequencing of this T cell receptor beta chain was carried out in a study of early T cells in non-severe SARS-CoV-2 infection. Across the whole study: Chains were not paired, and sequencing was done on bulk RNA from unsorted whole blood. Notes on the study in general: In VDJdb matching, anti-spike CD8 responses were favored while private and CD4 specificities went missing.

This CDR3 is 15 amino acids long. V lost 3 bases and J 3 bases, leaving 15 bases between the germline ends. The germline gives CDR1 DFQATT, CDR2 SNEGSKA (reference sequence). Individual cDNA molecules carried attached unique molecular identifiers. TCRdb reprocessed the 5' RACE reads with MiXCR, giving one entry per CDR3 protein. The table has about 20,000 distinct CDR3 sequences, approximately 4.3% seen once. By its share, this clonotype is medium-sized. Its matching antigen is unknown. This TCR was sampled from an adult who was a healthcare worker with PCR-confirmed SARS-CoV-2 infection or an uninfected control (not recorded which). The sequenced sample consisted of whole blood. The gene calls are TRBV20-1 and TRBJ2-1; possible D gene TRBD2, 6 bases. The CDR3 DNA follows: TGCAGTGCTAGGGGCGGGGAAGCACACTACAATGAGCAGTTCTTC. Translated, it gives CSARGGEAHYNEQFF.